This T cell receptor beta chain was sequenced for a study of T-cell memory formation after mild COVID-19. Details on this clonotype: Antigen: not known.

MiXCR, applied by TCRdb to the 5' RACE reads, yields one record per CDR3 protein. The table includes around 320,000 distinct CDR3 sequences, roughly an eighth detected once. The study's findings and limits: Balance between CD4 and CD8 was seen in clones contracting day 15 to 85, and a CD4+ lean was seen in later expanders. Pre-infection memory already had some responding clones, implying cross-reactive memory joined.

This CDR3 is built from 16 residues. CDR1 and CDR2 (germline): SGHRS, YFSETQ. Trimming shortened V by 5 bases and J by 3 bases, and 17 bases separated the two germline ends. V and J are TRBV5-1 and TRBJ2-2; tentative D call: TRBD1 (5 bases). This TCR was recovered from a man younger than 35 who had mild COVID-19 (a few samples of this study predate the infection). Cell type and time point are not known. The sequenced material came from PBMCs or a T cell subset sorted from them (not recorded which). The CDR3 sequence: CASSLFIGADTGELFF. In nucleotides, the CDR3 is TGCGCCAGCAGTCTTTTCATAGGGGCAGACACCGGGGAGCTGTTTTTT.